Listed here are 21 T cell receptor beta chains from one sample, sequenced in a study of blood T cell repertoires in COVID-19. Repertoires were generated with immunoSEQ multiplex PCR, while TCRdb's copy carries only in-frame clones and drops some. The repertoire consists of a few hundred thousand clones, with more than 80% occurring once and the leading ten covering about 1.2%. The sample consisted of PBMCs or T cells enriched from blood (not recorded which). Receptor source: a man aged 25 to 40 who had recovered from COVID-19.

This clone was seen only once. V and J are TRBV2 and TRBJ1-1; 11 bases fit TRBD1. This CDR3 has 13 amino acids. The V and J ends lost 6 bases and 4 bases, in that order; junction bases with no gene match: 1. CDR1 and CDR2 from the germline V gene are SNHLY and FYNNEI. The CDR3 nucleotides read TGTGCCAGCAGCGGGACAGGGGGCACTGAAGCTTTCTTT. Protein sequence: CASSGTGGTEAFF.

CDR3 DNA sequence: TGCGCCAGCAGCCCGGAGGGGAACACTGAAGCTTTCTTT. It yields the protein CASSPEGNTEAFF. The chain has TRBV4-1 and TRBJ1-1, with unresolved D. The CDR3 contains 13 residues. The V gene lost 4 bases and the J gene lost 1 base, with 7 bases spanning the gap. From germline, CDR1 is MGHRA and CDR2 YSYEKL.

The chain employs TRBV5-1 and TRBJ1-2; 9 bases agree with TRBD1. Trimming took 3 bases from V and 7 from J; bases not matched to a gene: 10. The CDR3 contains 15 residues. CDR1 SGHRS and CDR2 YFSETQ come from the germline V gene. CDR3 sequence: CASSSPGTGTTGYTF. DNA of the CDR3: TGCGCCAGCAGCTCCCCCGGGACAGGGACGACTGGCTACACCTTC. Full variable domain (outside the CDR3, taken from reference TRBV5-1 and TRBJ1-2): KAGVTQTPRYLIKTRGQQVTLSCSPISGHRSVSWYQQTPGQGLQFLFEYFSETQRNKGNFPGRFSGRQFSNSRSEMNVSTLELGDSALYLCASSSPGTGTTGYTFGSGTRLTVV.

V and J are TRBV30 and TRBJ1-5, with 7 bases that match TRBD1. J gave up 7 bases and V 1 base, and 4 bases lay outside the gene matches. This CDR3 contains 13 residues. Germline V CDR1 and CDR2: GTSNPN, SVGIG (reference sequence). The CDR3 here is CAWSGGGLQPQHF. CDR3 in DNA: TGTGCCTGGAGTGGAGGGGGCTTACAGCCCCAGCATTTT.

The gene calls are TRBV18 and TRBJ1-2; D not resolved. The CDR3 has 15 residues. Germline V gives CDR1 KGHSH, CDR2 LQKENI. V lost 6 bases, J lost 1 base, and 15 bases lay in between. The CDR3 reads CASSDADTLNYGYTF. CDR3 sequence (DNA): TGTGCCAGCTCCGACGCAGACACGCTTAACTATGGCTACACCTTC.

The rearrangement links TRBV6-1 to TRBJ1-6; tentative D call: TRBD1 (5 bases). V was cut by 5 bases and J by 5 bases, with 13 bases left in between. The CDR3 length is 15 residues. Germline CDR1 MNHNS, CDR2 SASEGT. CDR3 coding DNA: TGTGCCAGCAGTACGGCGGGGGGGAATAATTCACCCCTCCACTTT. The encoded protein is CASSTAGGNNSPLHF.

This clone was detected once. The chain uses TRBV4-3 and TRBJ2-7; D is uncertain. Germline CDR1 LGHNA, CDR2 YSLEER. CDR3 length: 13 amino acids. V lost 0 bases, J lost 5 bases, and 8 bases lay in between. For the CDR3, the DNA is TGCGCCAGCAGCCAAGATCAGGCAGACGAGCAGTACTTC. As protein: CASSQDQADEQYF.

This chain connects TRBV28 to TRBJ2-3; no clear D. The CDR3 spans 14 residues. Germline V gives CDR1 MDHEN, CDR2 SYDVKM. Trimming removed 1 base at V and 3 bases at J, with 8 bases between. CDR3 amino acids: CASSLSQLTDTQYF. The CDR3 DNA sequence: TGTGCCAGCAGTTTATCGCAGTTAACAGATACGCAGTATTTT. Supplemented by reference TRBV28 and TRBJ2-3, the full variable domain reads DVKVTQSSRYLVKRTGEKVFLECVQDMDHENMFWYRQDPGLGLRLIYFSYDVKMKEKGDIPEGYSVSREKKERFSLILESASTNQTSMYLCASSLSQLTDTQYFGPGTRLTVL.

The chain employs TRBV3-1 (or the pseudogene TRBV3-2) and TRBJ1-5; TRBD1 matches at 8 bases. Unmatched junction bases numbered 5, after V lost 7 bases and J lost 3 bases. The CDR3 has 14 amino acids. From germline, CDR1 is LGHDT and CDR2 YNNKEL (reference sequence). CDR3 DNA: TGTGCCAGCACCACGGACAGGGCCAATCAGCCCCAGCATTTT. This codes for CASTTDRANQPQHF.

In DNA, the CDR3 is TGTGCCAGCAGCCAAGGGGGAGGGTTTGGCTATGGCTACACCTTC. Its protein product is CASSQGGGFGYGYTF. V and J are TRBV3-1 (or the pseudogene TRBV3-2) and TRBJ1-2; unclear D gene. This CDR3 has 15 residues. Germline assignment: CDR1 LGHDT and CDR2 YNNKEL (reference sequence). Trimming removed 1 base at V and 4 bases at J, with 13 bases between.

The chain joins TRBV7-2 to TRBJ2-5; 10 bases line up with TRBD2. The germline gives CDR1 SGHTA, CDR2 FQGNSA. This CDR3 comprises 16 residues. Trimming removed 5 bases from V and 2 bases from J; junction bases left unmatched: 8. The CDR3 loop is CASSLHGLAEQETQYF. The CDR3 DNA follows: TGTGCCAGCAGCCTTCATGGACTAGCGGAACAAGAGACCCAGTACTTC.

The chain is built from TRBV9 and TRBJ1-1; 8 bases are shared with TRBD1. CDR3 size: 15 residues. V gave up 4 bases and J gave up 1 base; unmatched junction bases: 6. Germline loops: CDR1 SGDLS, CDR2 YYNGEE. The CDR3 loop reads CASSPTGGRNTEAFF. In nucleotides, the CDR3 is TGTGCCAGCAGCCCCACAGGGGGAAGGAACACTGAAGCTTTCTTT.

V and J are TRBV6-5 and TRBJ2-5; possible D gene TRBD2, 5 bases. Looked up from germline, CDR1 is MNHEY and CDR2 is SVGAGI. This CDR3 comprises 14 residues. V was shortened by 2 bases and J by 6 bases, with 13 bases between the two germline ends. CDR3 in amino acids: CASSYIAGGQTQYF. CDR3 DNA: TGTGCCAGCAGTTACATCGCAGGAGGACAGACCCAGTACTTC.

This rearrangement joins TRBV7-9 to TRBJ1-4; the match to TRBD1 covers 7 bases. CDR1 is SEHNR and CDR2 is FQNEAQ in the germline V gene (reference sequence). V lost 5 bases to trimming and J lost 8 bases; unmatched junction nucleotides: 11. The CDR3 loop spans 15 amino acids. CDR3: CASSNQGVIVEKLFF. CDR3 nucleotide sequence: TGTGCCAGCAGCAACCAGGGGGTAATTGTGGAAAAACTGTTTTTT.

The CDR3 loop reads CASSFPGQGGNQPQHF. CDR3 DNA sequence: TGTGCCAGCAGTTTTCCCGGACAGGGTGGGAATCAGCCCCAGCATTTT. The gene calls are TRBV28 and TRBJ1-5; 8 positions match TRBD1. The CDR3 is made up of 16 amino acids. Losses at the gene ends were 3 bases for V and 4 bases for J; bases not matched to a gene: 8. The germline V gene encodes CDR1 MDHEN and CDR2 SYDVKM.

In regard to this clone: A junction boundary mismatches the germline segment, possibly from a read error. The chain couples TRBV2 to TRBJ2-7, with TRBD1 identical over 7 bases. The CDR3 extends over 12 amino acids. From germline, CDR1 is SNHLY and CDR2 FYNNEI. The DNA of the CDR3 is TGTGCAAGCAGGGGGAGCTCCTACGAGCAGTACTTC. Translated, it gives CASRGSSYEQYF. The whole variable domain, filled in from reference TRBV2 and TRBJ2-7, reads EPEVTQTPSHQVTQMGQEVILRCVPISNHLYFYWYRQILGQKVEFLVSFYNNEISEKSEIFDDQFSVERPDGSNFTLKIRSTKLEDSAMYFCASRGSSYEQYFGPGTRLTVT.

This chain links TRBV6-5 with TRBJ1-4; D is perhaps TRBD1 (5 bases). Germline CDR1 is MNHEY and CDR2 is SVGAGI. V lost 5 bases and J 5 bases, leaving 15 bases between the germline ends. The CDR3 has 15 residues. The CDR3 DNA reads TGTGCCAGCAGTCGAAAGGGGTCCCCAAATGAAAAACTGTTTTTT. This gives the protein CASSRKGSPNEKLFF.

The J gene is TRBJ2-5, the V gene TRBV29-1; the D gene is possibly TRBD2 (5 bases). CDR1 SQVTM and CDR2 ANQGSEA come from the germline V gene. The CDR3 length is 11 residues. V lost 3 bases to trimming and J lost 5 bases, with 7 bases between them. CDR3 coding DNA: TGCAGCGTTGATTGGAGGGAGACCCAGTACTTC. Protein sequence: CSVDWRETQYF.

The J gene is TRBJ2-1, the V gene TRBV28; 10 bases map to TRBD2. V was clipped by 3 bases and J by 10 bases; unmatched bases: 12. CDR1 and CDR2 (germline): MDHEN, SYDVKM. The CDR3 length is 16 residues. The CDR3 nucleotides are TGTGCCAGCAGTTTTAGCCGGCTAGCGGGAGTGGAGGAGCAGTTCTTC. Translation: CASSFSRLAGVEEQFF.

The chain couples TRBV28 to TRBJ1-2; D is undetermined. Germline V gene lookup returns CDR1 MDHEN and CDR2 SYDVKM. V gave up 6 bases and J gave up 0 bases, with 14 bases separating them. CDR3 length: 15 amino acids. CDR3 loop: CASRLTVGANYGYTF. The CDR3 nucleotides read TGTGCCAGCAGACTGACGGTCGGAGCTAACTATGGCTACACCTTC.

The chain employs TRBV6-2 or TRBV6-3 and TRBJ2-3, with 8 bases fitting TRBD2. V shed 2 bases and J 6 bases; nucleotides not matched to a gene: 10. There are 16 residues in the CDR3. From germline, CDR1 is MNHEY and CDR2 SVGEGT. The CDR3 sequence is CASSYTGGGPLDTQYF. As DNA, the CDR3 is TGTGCCAGCAGTTACACTGGCGGGGGGCCCCTGGATACGCAGTATTTT.